This entry features one TCR beta chain sequence. Its antigen remains unidentified. The germline V gene encodes CDR1 SGHAT and CDR2 FQNNGV. CDR3 length: 15 residues. The trim removed 3 bases at V and 2 bases at J, leaving 6 bases unmatched. The data originate from a study of early T cells in non-severe SARS-CoV-2 infection. Overall study: Unpaired chains resulted from sequencing bulk RNA of unsorted whole blood. The study's findings and limits: Matching with VDJdb favored anti-spike CD8 responses (missing private and CD4 specificities).

Individual cDNA molecules received unique molecular identifiers. In TCRdb, the 5' RACE reads were re-called with MiXCR into one record per CDR3 protein. The table includes more than 65,000 distinct CDR3 sequences, roughly 4.8% detected once. V usage is TRBV11-2 and J usage is TRBJ2-7; TRBD1 matches 8 bases. The sequenced sample was whole blood, obtained at baseline. This TCR was recovered from an adult who was a healthcare worker with PCR-confirmed SARS-CoV-2 infection or an uninfected control (not recorded which). The donor label of this sample is uncertain. The CDR3 protein is CASSFGNRGTYEQYF. The CDR3 DNA reads TGTGCCAGCAGCTTTGGCAACAGGGGGACCTACGAGCAGTACTTC.